One sample yielded the 9 T cell receptor beta chains listed below, sequenced in a study of control samples from healthy donors and cancer patients. Clones were sequenced by immunoSEQ multiplex PCR, and TCRdb holds only the in-frame ones, with some missing. Here the sample spans around 250,000 clones, roughly 82% being singletons. The sample comprised PBMCs. Receptors were obtained from a woman aged 60-70 years with lung cancer.

The gene calls are TRBV7-3 and TRBJ1-6; D possibly corresponds to TRBD1 (5 bases). Germline V gene data show CDR1 as SGHTA and CDR2 as FQGTGA. V gave up 5 bases and J gave up 5 bases, with 7 bases separating them. This CDR3 spans 13 amino acids. DNA for the CDR3: TGTGCCAGCAGCGGGGGGGATAATTCACCCCTCCACTTT. Protein: CASSGGDNSPLHF.

The rearrangement uses TRBV9 and TRBJ2-3, with 9 bases that match TRBD2. The V segment lost 4 bases and the J segment 4 bases; nucleotides outside the gene matches: 10. The CDR3 sequence is 16 residues long. Germline V gene data show CDR1 as SGDLS and CDR2 as YYNGEE. The CDR3 loop reads CASSTAGGHEADTQYF. The CDR3, as DNA: TGTGCCAGCAGCACCGCGGGGGGGCACGAGGCAGATACGCAGTATTTT.

The rearrangement links TRBV19 to TRBJ1-2; D remains ambiguous. V lost 2 bases to trimming and J lost 0 bases, with 13 bases between them. Germline V gene lookup returns CDR1 LNHDA and CDR2 SQIVND (reference sequence). The length of the CDR3 is 16 residues. The CDR3 bases are TGTGCCAGTAGTATAACGTTTGACGCAGCTAACTATGGCTACACCTTC. It encodes CASSITFDAANYGYTF.

The chain uses TRBV28 and TRBJ1-2; the D gene is possibly TRBD1 (5 bases). Germline V gene sequence: CDR1 MDHEN, CDR2 SYDVKM. The V and J ends lost 1 base and 0 bases respectively, with 18 bases between them. CDR3 length: 18 residues. The CDR3 reads CASSLSGRAQTSNYGYTF. DNA of the CDR3: TGTGCCAGCAGTTTATCTGGCAGGGCCCAAACCTCTAACTATGGCTACACCTTC.

This clone was counted between two and nine times. The chain carries TRBV5-1 and TRBJ1-2; D possibly corresponds to TRBD1 (5 bases). In germline, CDR1 is SGHRS, CDR2 YFSETQ. Trimming shortened V by 3 bases and J by 3 bases, and 21 bases separated the two germline ends. The CDR3 consists of 17 residues. CDR3 DNA: TGCGCCAGCAGCTGGGACGGGACCGCAGGAATCGACTATGGCTACACCTTC. The encoded protein is CASSWDGTAGIDYGYTF. The whole variable domain, remainder taken from reference TRBV5-1 and TRBJ1-2, is KAGVTQTPRYLIKTRGQQVTLSCSPISGHRSVSWYQQTPGQGLQFLFEYFSETQRNKGNFPGRFSGRQFSNSRSEMNVSTLELGDSALYLCASSWDGTAGIDYGYTFGSGTRLTVV.

The V and J genes are TRBV5-1 and TRBJ2-1, with a weak D call TRBD2 (6 bases). CDR1 SGHRS and CDR2 YFSETQ come from the germline V gene. The CDR3 covers 13 residues. Trimming removed 0 bases at V and 9 bases at J, with 10 bases between. The CDR3: CASSLGRAIEQFF. In DNA, the CDR3 is TGCGCCAGCAGCTTGGGGAGGGCCATTGAGCAGTTCTTC.

This clone was seen only once. The rearrangement joins TRBV19 to TRBJ2-5; TRBD1 aligns across 9 bases. The CDR3 totals 12 residues. J gave up 5 bases and V 7 bases, and 2 bases lay outside the gene matches. The germline V gene has CDR1 LNHDA and CDR2 SQIVND (reference sequence). The DNA of the CDR3 is TGTGCCAGTAACGGACAGGGGGAGACCCAGTACTTC. Residues: CASNGQGETQYF.

The chain employs TRBV19 and TRBJ2-3, with 8 nucleotides matching TRBD2. The CDR3 loop spans 16 amino acids. The V gene end was trimmed by 5 bases and the J gene end by 2 bases; junction bases not matched to a gene: 9. Germline CDR1 and CDR2: LNHDA and SQIVND (reference sequence). In DNA, the CDR3 is TGTGCCAGTAGTCCGAGGGCGGGGGGCTACACAGATACGCAGTATTTT. Amino acids: CASSPRAGGYTDTQYF. The full variable domain, with the rest looked up from reference TRBV19 and TRBJ2-3, is DGGITQSPKYLFRKEGQNVTLSCEQNLNHDAMYWYRQDPGQGLRLIYYSQIVNDFQKGDIAEGYSVSREKKESFPLTVTSAQKNPTAFYLCASSPRAGGYTDTQYFGPGTRLTVL.

This chain links TRBV6-6 with TRBJ1-2; D is perhaps TRBD1 (5 bases). The CDR3 sequence is 12 residues long. V lost 8 bases and J lost 3, with 10 bases in between. Germline CDR1 and CDR2: MNHNY and SVGAGI (reference sequence). CDR3 coding DNA: TGTGCCAGCCTGATGGGGGACTATGGCTACACCTTC. Its translation: CASLMGDYGYTF.